This T cell receptor (beta chain) was captured in a study of T cell repertoires in cytomegalovirus infection. Study information: CMV epitopes, recently identified HLA-C-restricted and well-studied HLA-B-restricted, were used. Indicated by public TCR beta signatures were CMV infection and matching HLA type.

Germline assignment: CDR1 SGHTA and CDR2 FQGNSA. The germline V and J ends were trimmed by 1 base and 0 bases, with 10 bases remaining between them. This CDR3 contains 16 residues. TCRdb fed the reads into MiXCR, producing one record per CDR3 protein. The sample shows 550,000 to 850,000 distinct CDR3 sequences, 30% to 40% of them seen only once. Regarding this clonotype: Its antigen is unidentified.

Study findings and constraints: Cumulative frequency (of public TCR beta family members) identified carriers of CMV plus the relevant HLA. The response measured ex vivo was dominated by TCR beta clonotypes (HLA-C-restricted and CMV-specific).

The TCR was taken from a human donor in good health (CMV status not recorded). Some clones in this sample may be carry-over from other donors' samples. This material consisted of cultured PBMCs, taken from culture after CMV antigen stimulation. The chain combines TRBV7-2 with TRBJ1-3; tentative D call: TRBD1 (5 bases). This CDR3 is CASSLGGPGSGNTIYF. Here the CDR3 DNA reads TGTGCCAGCAGCTTAGGGGGACCCGGCTCTGGAAACACCATATATTTT.